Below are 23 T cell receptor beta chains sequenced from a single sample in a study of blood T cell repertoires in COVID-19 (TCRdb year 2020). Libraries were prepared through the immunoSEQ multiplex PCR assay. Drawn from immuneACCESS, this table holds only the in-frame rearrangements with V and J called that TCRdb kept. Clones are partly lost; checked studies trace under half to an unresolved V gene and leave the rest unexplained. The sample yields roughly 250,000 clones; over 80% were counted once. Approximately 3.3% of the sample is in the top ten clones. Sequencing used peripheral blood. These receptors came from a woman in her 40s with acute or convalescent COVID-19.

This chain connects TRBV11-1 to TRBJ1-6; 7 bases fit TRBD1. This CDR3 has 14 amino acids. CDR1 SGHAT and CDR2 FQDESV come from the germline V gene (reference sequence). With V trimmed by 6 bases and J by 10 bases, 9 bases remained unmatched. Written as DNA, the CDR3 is TGTGCCAGCAGTCGAGGGGCAGGGGGATCACCCCTCCACTTT. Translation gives CASSRGAGGSPLHF.

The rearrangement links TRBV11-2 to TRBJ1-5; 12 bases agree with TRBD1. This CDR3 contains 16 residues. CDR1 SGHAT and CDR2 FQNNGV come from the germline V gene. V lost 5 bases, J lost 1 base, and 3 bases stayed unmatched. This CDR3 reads CASSPGQGASNQPQHF. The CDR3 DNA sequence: TGTGCCAGCAGCCCGGGACAGGGGGCAAGCAATCAGCCCCAGCATTTT.

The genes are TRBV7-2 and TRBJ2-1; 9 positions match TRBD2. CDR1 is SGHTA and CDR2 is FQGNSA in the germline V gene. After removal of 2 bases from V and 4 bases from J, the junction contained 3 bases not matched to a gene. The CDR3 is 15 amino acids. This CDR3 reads CASSLRAGGYNEQFF. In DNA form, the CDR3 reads TGTGCCAGCAGCTTACGAGCGGGGGGATACAATGAGCAGTTCTTC. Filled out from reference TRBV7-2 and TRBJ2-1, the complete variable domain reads GAGVSQSPSNKVTEKGKDVELRCDPISGHTALYWYRQSLGQGLEFLIYFQGNSAPDKSGLPSDRFSAERTGGSVSTLTIQRTQQEDSAVYLCASSLRAGGYNEQFFGPGTRLTVL.

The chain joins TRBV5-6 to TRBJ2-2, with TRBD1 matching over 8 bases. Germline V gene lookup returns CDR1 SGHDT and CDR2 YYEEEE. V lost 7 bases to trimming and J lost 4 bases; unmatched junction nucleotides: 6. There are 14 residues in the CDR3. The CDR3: CASGWTGPTGELFF. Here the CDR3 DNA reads TGTGCCAGCGGATGGACAGGGCCCACCGGGGAGCTGTTTTTT.

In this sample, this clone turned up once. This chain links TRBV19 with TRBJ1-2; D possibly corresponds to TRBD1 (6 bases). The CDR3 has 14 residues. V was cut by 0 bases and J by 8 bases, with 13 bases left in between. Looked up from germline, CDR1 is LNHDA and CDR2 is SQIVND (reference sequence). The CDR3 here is CASSIDSGQRGYTF. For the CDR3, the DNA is TGTGCCAGTAGTATAGATTCAGGACAGCGGGGCTACACCTTC.

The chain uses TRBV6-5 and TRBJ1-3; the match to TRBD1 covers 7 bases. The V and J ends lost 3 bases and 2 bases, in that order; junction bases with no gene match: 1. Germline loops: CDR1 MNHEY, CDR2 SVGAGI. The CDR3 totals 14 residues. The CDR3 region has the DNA TGTGCCAGCAGTTATGGGACAGCTGGAAACACCATATATTTT. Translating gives CASSYGTAGNTIYF.

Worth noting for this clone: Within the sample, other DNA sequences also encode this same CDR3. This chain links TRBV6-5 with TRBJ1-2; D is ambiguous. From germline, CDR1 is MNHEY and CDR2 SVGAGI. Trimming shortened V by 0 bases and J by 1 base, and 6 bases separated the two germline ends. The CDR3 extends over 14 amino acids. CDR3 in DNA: TGTGCCAGCAGTTACTCTCCAGGTAACTATGGCTACACCTTC. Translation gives CASSYSPGNYGYTF.

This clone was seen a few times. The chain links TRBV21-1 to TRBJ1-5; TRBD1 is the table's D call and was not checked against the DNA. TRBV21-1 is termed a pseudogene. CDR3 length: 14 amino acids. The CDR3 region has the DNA TGTGCCAGCACTAAGGACAGGGTAGTTCAGCCCCAGCATTTT. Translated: CASTKDRVVQPQHF.

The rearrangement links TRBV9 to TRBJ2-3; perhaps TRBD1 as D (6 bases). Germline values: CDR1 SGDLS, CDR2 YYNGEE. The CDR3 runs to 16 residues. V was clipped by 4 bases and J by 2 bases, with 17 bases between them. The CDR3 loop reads CASSSHPGATTDTQYF. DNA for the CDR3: TGTGCCAGCAGCTCGCACCCAGGGGCAACCACAGATACGCAGTATTTT.

The CDR3, as DNA: TGCGCCAGCAGCGACGACTCCGGCTACACCTTC. Its protein product is CASSDDSGYTF. The chain couples TRBV5-1 to TRBJ1-2; D unclear. This CDR3 has 11 amino acids. V lost 4 bases and J lost 8, with 9 bases in between. Looked up from germline, CDR1 is SGHRS and CDR2 is YFSETQ.

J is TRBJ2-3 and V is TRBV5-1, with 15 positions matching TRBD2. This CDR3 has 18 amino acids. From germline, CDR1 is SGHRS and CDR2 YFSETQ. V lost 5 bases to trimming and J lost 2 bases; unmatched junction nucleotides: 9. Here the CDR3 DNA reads TGCGCCAGCAGATACCGTGGACTAGCGGGGGGGGACACAGATACGCAGTATTTT. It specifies CASRYRGLAGGDTDTQYF.

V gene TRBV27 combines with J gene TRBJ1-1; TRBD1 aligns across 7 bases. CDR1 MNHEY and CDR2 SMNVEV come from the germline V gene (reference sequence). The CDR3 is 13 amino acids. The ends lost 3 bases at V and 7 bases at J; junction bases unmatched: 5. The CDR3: CASSFGTASEAFF. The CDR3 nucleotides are TGTGCCAGCAGTTTCGGGACAGCTAGTGAAGCTTTCTTT.

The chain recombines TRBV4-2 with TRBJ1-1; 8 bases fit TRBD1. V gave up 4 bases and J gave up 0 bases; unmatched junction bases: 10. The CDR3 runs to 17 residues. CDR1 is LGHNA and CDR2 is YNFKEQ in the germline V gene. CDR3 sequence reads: CASSPGQDHPMNTEAFF. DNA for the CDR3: TGTGCCAGCAGCCCGGGACAGGACCACCCCATGAACACTGAAGCTTTCTTT.

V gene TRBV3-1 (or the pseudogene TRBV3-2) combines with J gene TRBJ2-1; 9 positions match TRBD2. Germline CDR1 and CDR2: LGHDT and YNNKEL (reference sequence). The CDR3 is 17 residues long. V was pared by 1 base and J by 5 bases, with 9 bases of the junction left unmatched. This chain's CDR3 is CASSQGVGGGAHNEQFF. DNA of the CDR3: TGTGCCAGCAGCCAAGGAGTGGGCGGGGGGGCCCACAATGAGCAGTTCTTC.

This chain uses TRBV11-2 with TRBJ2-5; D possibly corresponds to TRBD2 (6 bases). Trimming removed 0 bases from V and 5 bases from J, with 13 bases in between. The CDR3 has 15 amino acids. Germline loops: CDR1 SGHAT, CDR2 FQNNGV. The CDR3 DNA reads TGTGCCAGCAGCTTAGAGGCCCATCGGGGGGAGACCCAGTACTTC. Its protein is CASSLEAHRGETQYF.

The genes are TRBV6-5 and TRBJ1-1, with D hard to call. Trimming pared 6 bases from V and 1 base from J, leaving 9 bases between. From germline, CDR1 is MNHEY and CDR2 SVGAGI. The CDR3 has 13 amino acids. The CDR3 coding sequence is TGTGCCAGCAGCCCCACACGGAACACTGAAGCTTTCTTT. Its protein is CASSPTRNTEAFF.

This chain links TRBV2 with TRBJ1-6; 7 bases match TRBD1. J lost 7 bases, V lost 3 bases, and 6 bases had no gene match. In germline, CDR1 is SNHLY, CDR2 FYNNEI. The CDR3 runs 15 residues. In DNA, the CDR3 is TGTGCCAGCAGTGATCTAGGGGGCAGGAATTCACCCCTCCACTTT. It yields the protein CASSDLGGRNSPLHF. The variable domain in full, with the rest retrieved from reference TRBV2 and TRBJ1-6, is EPEVTQTPSHQVTQMGQEVILRCVPISNHLYFYWYRQILGQKVEFLVSFYNNEISEKSEIFDDQFSVERPDGSNFTLKIRSTKLEDSAMYFCASSDLGGRNSPLHFGNGTRLTVT.

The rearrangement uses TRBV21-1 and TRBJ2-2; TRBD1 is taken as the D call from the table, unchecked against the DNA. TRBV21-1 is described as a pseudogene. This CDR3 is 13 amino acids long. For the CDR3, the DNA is TGTGCCAGAGACAGGGGGGACACCGGGGAGCTGTTTTTT. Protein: CARDRGDTGELFF.

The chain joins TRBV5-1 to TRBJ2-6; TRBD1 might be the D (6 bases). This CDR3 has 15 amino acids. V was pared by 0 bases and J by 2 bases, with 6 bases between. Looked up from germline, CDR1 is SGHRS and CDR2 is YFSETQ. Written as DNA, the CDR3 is TGCGCCAGCAGCTTGGACAGGGCTGGGGCCAACGTCCTGACTTTC. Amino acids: CASSLDRAGANVLTF.

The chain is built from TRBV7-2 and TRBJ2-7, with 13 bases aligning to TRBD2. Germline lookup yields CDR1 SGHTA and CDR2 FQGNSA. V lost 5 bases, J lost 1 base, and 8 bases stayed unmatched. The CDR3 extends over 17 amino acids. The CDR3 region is CASSRPGLAGASYEQYV. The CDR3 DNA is TGTGCCAGCAGCCGCCCTGGACTAGCGGGGGCATCCTACGAGCAGTACGTC.

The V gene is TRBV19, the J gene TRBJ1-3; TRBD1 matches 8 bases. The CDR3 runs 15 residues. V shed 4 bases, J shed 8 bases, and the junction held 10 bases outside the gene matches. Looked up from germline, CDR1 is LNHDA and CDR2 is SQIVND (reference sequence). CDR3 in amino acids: CASSTDRAPLDTIYF. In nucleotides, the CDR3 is TGTGCCAGTAGTACGGACAGGGCACCTCTCGACACCATATATTTT.

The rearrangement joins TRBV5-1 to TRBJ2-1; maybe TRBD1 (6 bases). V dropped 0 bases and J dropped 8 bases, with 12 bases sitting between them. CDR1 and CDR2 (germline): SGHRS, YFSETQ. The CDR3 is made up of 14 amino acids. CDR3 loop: CASSLDWGRDEQFF. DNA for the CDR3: TGCGCCAGCAGCTTGGATTGGGGGCGCGATGAGCAGTTCTTC.

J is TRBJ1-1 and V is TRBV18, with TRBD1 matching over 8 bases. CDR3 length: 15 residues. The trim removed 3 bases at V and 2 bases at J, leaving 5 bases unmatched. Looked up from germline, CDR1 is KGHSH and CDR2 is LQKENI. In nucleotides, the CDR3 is TGTGCCAGCTCACCCCTCGCAGGGGGCAACACTGAAGCTTTCTTT. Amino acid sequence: CASSPLAGGNTEAFF.